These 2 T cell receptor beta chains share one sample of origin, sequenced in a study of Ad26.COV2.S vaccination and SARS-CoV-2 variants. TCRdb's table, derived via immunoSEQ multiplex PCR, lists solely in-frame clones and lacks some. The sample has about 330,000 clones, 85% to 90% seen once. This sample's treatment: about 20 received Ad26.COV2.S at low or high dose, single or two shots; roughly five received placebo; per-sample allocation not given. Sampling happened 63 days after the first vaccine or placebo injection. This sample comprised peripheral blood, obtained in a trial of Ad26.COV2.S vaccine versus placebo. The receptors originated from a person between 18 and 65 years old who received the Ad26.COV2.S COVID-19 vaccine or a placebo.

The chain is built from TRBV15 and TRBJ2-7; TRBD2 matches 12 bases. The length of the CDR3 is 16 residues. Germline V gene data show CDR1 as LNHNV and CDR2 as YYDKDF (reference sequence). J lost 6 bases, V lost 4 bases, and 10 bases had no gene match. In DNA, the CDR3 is TGTGCCACCAGCACGAGACTAGCGGGAGCGTCAGGCGAGCAGTACGTC. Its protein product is CATSTRLAGASGEQYV.

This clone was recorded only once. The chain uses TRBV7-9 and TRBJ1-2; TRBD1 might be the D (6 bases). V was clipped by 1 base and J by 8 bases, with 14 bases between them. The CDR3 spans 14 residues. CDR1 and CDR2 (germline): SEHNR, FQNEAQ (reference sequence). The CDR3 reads CASSLGGLPGGYTF. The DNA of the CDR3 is TGTGCCAGCAGCTTAGGGGGGCTCCCGGGAGGCTACACCTTC.